A single sample is the source of the 32 T cell receptor beta chains below, sequenced in a study of blood T cell repertoires in COVID-19. Assay: immunoSEQ multiplex PCR; the TCRdb copy retains only in-frame clones and omits some. The sample lists about 190,000 clones, 84% occurring once. Sequencing input: PBMCs or T cells enriched from blood (not recorded which). Receptors were obtained from a young woman who had recovered from COVID-19.

V usage is TRBV6-1 and J usage is TRBJ1-5; 8 positions agree with TRBD1. This CDR3 has 14 residues. Germline loops: CDR1 MNHNS, CDR2 SASEGT. Germline trimming cut 2 bases from V and 7 bases from J; bases unmatched to any gene: 4. CDR3: CASSEQGAWQPQHF. DNA for the CDR3: TGTGCCAGCAGTGAACAGGGGGCTTGGCAGCCCCAGCATTTT.

This chain joins TRBV6-2 or TRBV6-3 and TRBJ1-3; D ambiguous. CDR3 size: 15 residues. Germline-derived CDR1 and CDR2 are MNHEY and SVGEGT. V was pared by 4 bases and J by 0 bases, with 10 bases between. The CDR3 here is CASSWALHSGNTIYF. CDR3 in DNA: TGTGCCAGCAGTTGGGCCCTCCACTCTGGAAACACCATATATTTT.

The chain links TRBV2 to TRBJ1-5, with D tentatively TRBD1 (6 bases). V lost 6 bases and J lost 4, with 16 bases in between. The CDR3 consists of 15 residues. Germline V gene data show CDR1 as SNHLY and CDR2 as FYNNEI. The DNA for the CDR3 is TGTGCCAGCAGAGGAGAGCAGGGGCCGAATCAGCCCCAGCATTTT. Amino acids: CASRGEQGPNQPQHF.

The chain is built from TRBV11-3 and TRBJ2-1; 7 nucleotides align to TRBD2. J gave up 4 bases and V 1 base, and 4 bases lay outside the gene matches. The CDR3 consists of 15 residues. CDR1 is SGHNT and CDR2 is YENEEA in the germline V gene. The CDR3: CASSLASGSYNEQFF. The CDR3 bases are TGTGCCAGCAGCTTAGCTAGCGGTTCTTACAATGAGCAGTTCTTC.

V and J are TRBV6-5 and TRBJ1-6; a possible D gene is TRBD1 (6 bases). V lost 6 bases, J lost 9 bases, and 12 bases lay in between. CDR1 is MNHEY and CDR2 is SVGAGI in the germline V gene. The CDR3 totals 13 residues. The chain's CDR3 is CASSWTALSPLHF. The CDR3 coding sequence is TGTGCCAGCAGCTGGACAGCACTTTCACCCCTCCACTTT.

The rearrangement links TRBV7-2 to TRBJ1-4, with TRBD1 as a possible D gene (5 bases). Per the germline V gene, CDR1 is SGHTA and CDR2 is FQGNSA. V lost 1 base and J 6 bases, leaving 9 bases between the germline ends. The CDR3 is 14 amino acids. The CDR3 region is CASSLGKGDEKLFF. For the CDR3, the DNA is TGTGCCAGCAGCTTAGGGAAAGGGGATGAAAAACTGTTTTTT.

This chain joins TRBV24-1 and TRBJ1-5; D call uncertain. Trimming removed 4 bases from V and 6 bases from J, with 12 bases in between. The CDR3 runs 14 residues. Germline loops: CDR1 KGHDR, CDR2 SFDVKD. In nucleotides, the CDR3 is TGTGCCACCAGTGAGCCCGGGTTGGGTCAGCCCCAGCATTTT. It translates to CATSEPGLGQPQHF.

A word on this clone: Within the sample, other DNA sequences also encode this same CDR3. The rearrangement joins TRBV9 to TRBJ2-7; 8 bases fit TRBD2. The CDR3 is 15 residues long. The germline V gene has CDR1 SGDLS and CDR2 YYNGEE. J gave up 4 bases and V 0 bases, and 6 bases lay outside the gene matches. CDR3: CASSVGSTSGYEQYF. For the CDR3, the DNA is TGTGCCAGCAGCGTAGGAAGTACTAGCGGATACGAGCAGTACTTC.

The CDR3 region has the DNA TGTGCCACCGAGGACGGGACTAGCAAAAACAATGAGCAGTTCTTC. Protein product: CATEDGTSKNNEQFF. The V and J genes are TRBV15 and TRBJ2-1; TRBD2 agrees at 9 bases. The CDR3 loop spans 15 amino acids. Germline CDR1 is LNHNV and CDR2 is YYDKDF (reference sequence). The V and J ends lost 8 bases and 5 bases, in that order; junction bases with no gene match: 10.

The table lists this clone with a count of one. This chain links TRBV27 with TRBJ1-6, with 7 bases fitting TRBD1. The CDR3 sequence is 15 residues long. CDR1 MNHEY and CDR2 SMNVEV come from the germline V gene (reference sequence). V lost 0 bases and J lost 9; bases outside the gene matches: 5. The CDR3 bases are TGTGCCAGCAGTTTATCGGGACAGAGCATTTCACCCCTCCACTTT. Protein sequence: CASSLSGQSISPLHF.

The chain uses TRBV5-6 and TRBJ1-2; D is possibly TRBD1 (5 bases). V was pared by 0 bases and J by 2 bases, with 5 bases between. The CDR3 extends over 13 amino acids. The V gene's germline CDR1 is SGHDT and CDR2 YYEEEE. In DNA, the CDR3 is TGTGCCAGCAGCTTGGACAGGAACTATGGCTACACCTTC. Translated: CASSLDRNYGYTF.

V is TRBV18 and J is TRBJ2-5; a possible D gene is TRBD2 (5 bases). Trimming cost V 2 bases and J 5 bases, with 18 bases left between them. Germline assignment: CDR1 KGHSH and CDR2 LQKENI. This CDR3 has 16 amino acids. CDR3 residues: CASSPDYSSRNETQYF. The CDR3 DNA reads as TGTGCCAGCTCACCAGATTATTCTAGCCGTAATGAGACCCAGTACTTC. Full variable domain (outside the CDR3, taken from reference TRBV18 and TRBJ2-5): NAGVMQNPRHLVRRRGQEARLRCSPMKGHSHVYWYRQLPEEGLKFMVYLQKENIIDESGMPKERFSAEFPKEGPSILRIQQVVRGDSAAYFCASSPDYSSRNETQYFGPGTRLLVL.

This chain connects TRBV9 to TRBJ2-7; D may be TRBD1 (5 bases). V was trimmed by 4 bases and J by 2 bases, leaving 13 bases between them. The germline V gene encodes CDR1 SGDLS and CDR2 YYNGEE. CDR3 length: 14 amino acids. CDR3 protein: CASSPRVTPYEQYF. CDR3 bases: TGTGCCAGCAGCCCCAGGGTTACCCCCTACGAGCAGTACTTC.

The chain has TRBV19 and TRBJ1-1; TRBD1 agrees at 7 bases. CDR1 LNHDA and CDR2 SQIVND come from the germline V gene (reference sequence). V gave up 6 bases and J gave up 0 bases; unmatched junction bases: 7. The CDR3 is 15 amino acids. In DNA, the CDR3 is TGTGCCAGTAGAGTCGGACAGGCCATGAACACTGAAGCTTTCTTT. This encodes CASRVGQAMNTEAFF. Based on the CDR3 plus reference TRBV19 and TRBJ1-1, the full variable domain is DGGITQSPKYLFRKEGQNVTLSCEQNLNHDAMYWYRQDPGQGLRLIYYSQIVNDFQKGDIAEGYSVSREKKESFPLTVTSAQKNPTAFYLCASRVGQAMNTEAFFGQGTRLTVV.

This sequence joins TRBV11-2 and TRBJ1-1; no firm D call. The CDR3 loop spans 17 amino acids. V gave up 1 base and J gave up 0 bases, with 15 bases separating them. Per the germline V gene, CDR1 is SGHAT and CDR2 is FQNNGV. The CDR3 loop is CASSLVPAGKLNTEAFF. For the CDR3, the DNA is TGTGCCAGCAGCTTAGTACCAGCGGGGAAGTTGAACACTGAAGCTTTCTTT.

V and J are TRBV28 and TRBJ2-1, with 9 bases that match TRBD2. The CDR3 runs 16 residues. CDR1 MDHEN and CDR2 SYDVKM come from the germline V gene. V dropped 5 bases and J dropped 7; count of bases not matched to a gene: 12. CDR3 sequence reads: CASSPLGSGSINEQFF. In DNA, the CDR3 is TGTGCCAGCAGTCCCCTCGGTAGCGGGAGTATTAATGAGCAGTTCTTC.

The J gene is TRBJ2-5, the V gene TRBV6-2 or TRBV6-3; tentatively, D is TRBD2 (5 bases). The length of the CDR3 is 13 residues. Between the trimmed V and J ends, which lost 6 bases and 7 bases, there was a span of 15 bases. The V gene's germline CDR1 is MNHEY and CDR2 SVGEGT. The CDR3 loop reads CASSIGGRGTQYF. In nucleotides, the CDR3 is TGTGCCAGCAGCATAGGTGGACGGGGGACCCAGTACTTC.

CDR3 nucleotide sequence: TGCGCCAGCAGCTTGGAAGTTTCTAGCGGGAGGGCCTCTCTCCAGTATTTT. Amino acids: CASSLEVSSGRASLQYF. This chain joins TRBV5-1 and TRBJ2-3; 12 bases line up with TRBD2. The trim removed 0 bases at V and 12 bases at J, leaving 14 bases unmatched. This CDR3 is 17 amino acids long. CDR1 and CDR2 (germline): SGHRS, YFSETQ.

The chain recombines TRBV29-1 with TRBJ2-1; tentatively, D is TRBD2 (6 bases). Trimming shortened V by 6 bases and J by 10 bases, and 25 bases separated the two germline ends. This CDR3 contains 15 residues. Germline V gene lookup returns CDR1 SQVTM and CDR2 ANQGSEA. DNA for the CDR3: TGCAGCGTCGGAGGGACGGCGGAGGACGAAAGCGAGCAGTTCTTC. It yields the protein CSVGGTAEDESEQFF.

The chain has TRBV28 and TRBJ2-5, with 9 bases aligning to TRBD1. The CDR3 is made up of 14 amino acids. The V segment lost 7 bases and the J segment 2 bases; nucleotides outside the gene matches: 5. CDR1 and CDR2 from the germline V gene are MDHEN and SYDVKM. The CDR3 DNA reads as TGTGCCAGCACCCGGGACAGGGTACAAGAGACCCAGTACTTC. Protein sequence: CASTRDRVQETQYF. Looking up the rest from reference TRBV28 and TRBJ2-5 gives the full variable domain: DVKVTQSSRYLVKRTGEKVFLECVQDMDHENMFWYRQDPGLGLRLIYFSYDVKMKEKGDIPEGYSVSREKKERFSLILESASTNQTSMYLCASTRDRVQETQYFGPGTRLLVL.

This clone has just a few counts. The genes are TRBV3-1 (or the pseudogene TRBV3-2) and TRBJ1-1; weak D call: TRBD1 (5 bases). V gave up 8 bases and J gave up 1 base, with 17 bases separating them. Germline lookup yields CDR1 LGHDT and CDR2 YNNKEL (reference sequence). CDR3 length equals 15 residues. The CDR3 is CASRLGGGENTEAFF. Written as DNA, the CDR3 is TGTGCCAGCCGCCTTGGTGGGGGGGAGAACACTGAAGCTTTCTTT.

This clone was observed once. The sample carries other DNA sequences with the same CDR3. This chain links TRBV6-5 with TRBJ1-1, with 7 bases aligning to TRBD1. Germline V gene lookup returns CDR1 MNHEY and CDR2 SVGAGI. CDR3 size: 14 residues. Trimming removed 6 bases from V and 3 bases from J; junction bases left unmatched: 7. DNA of the CDR3: TGTGCCAGCAGCAGACAGGGTGGGGACACTGAAGCTTTCTTT. Translating gives CASSRQGGDTEAFF.

This rearrangement joins TRBV10-3 to TRBJ1-2, with D tentatively TRBD1 (5 bases). Between the trimmed V and J ends, which lost 4 bases and 3 bases, there was a span of 12 bases. The CDR3 consists of 14 residues. Germline CDR1 reads ENHRY; CDR2 reads SYGVKD. CDR3 DNA sequence: TGTGCCATCAGTGCCGCAGGGACTGACTATGGCTACACCTTC. Residues: CAISAAGTDYGYTF.

The CDR3 loop reads CASTRASGTGGTGELFF. Here the CDR3 DNA reads TGTGCCAGCACCCGCGCGTCCGGGACAGGAGGCACCGGGGAGCTGTTTTTT. The chain carries TRBV7-6 and TRBJ2-2; 8 bases map to TRBD1. Germline V lookup: CDR1 SGHVS, CDR2 FNYEAQ. Trimming at V came to 7 bases and at J to 4 bases, leaving 14 bases not matched to a gene. CDR3 length equals 17 residues.

The chain uses TRBV24-1 and TRBJ2-7; TRBD2 aligns across 10 bases. Trimming at V came to 9 bases and at J to 4 bases, leaving 8 bases not matched to a gene. CDR1 and CDR2 from the germline V gene are KGHDR and SFDVKD. There are 14 residues in the CDR3. Here the CDR3 DNA reads TGTGCCACCGGGTCTAGCGGGAGTCTGTACGAGCAGTACTTC. It yields the protein CATGSSGSLYEQYF.

The V and J genes are TRBV5-1 and TRBJ2-1, with D perhaps TRBD1 (5 bases). CDR1 is SGHRS, CDR2 YFSETQ, per germline. There are 13 residues in the CDR3. Trimming removed 4 bases from V and 8 bases from J, with 13 bases in between. The CDR3, as DNA: TGCGCCAGCAGCCTTTCGCAGGGTTATGAGCAGTTCTTC. It codes for CASSLSQGYEQFF.

The chain recombines TRBV12-3 or TRBV12-4 with TRBJ2-3; D remains ambiguous. The CDR3 covers 12 residues. Deletions cut 6 bases from V and 3 bases from J, with 7 bases between. This chain's CDR3 is CASSSDTDTQYF. The CDR3 DNA reads TGTGCCAGCAGCAGTGATACAGATACGCAGTATTTT.

The chain links TRBV5-1 to TRBJ2-1; 9 nucleotides line up with TRBD1. Germline CDR1 is SGHRS and CDR2 is YFSETQ. This CDR3 comprises 15 residues. V lost 4 bases and J lost 3; bases outside the gene matches: 5. The CDR3 spells CASSPDRGVYNEQFF. The CDR3, as DNA: TGCGCCAGCAGCCCCGACAGGGGGGTCTACAATGAGCAGTTCTTC. Complete variable domain (other parts from reference TRBV5-1 and TRBJ2-1): KAGVTQTPRYLIKTRGQQVTLSCSPISGHRSVSWYQQTPGQGLQFLFEYFSETQRNKGNFPGRFSGRQFSNSRSEMNVSTLELGDSALYLCASSPDRGVYNEQFFGPGTRLTVL.

V and J are TRBV5-1 and TRBJ1-1; 7 bases map to TRBD1. Germline V CDR1 and CDR2: SGHRS, YFSETQ. The CDR3 contains 14 residues. Losses at the gene ends were 7 bases for V and 1 base for J; bases not matched to a gene: 7. This CDR3 is CASAPRTGNTEAFF. CDR3 nucleotides: TGCGCCAGCGCCCCCCGGACAGGGAACACTGAAGCTTTCTTT.

The rearrangement joins TRBV5-1 to TRBJ1-2; D possibly corresponds to TRBD1 (6 bases). Germline lookup yields CDR1 SGHRS and CDR2 YFSETQ. Trimming stripped 4 bases from V and 2 bases from J, with 18 bases between. The CDR3 totals 16 residues. CDR3 sequence: CASSGLGAGENYGYTF. CDR3 nucleotide sequence: TGCGCCAGCAGCGGCCTTGGGGCAGGGGAAAACTATGGCTACACCTTC.

The chain carries TRBV9 and TRBJ2-7; tentative D call: TRBD1 (5 bases). V was trimmed by 4 bases and J by 3 bases, leaving 11 bases between them. The CDR3 covers 13 residues. CDR1 and CDR2 (germline): SGDLS, YYNGEE. CDR3 sequence: CASSPNQGYEQYF. DNA of the CDR3: TGTGCCAGCAGCCCGAACCAGGGCTACGAGCAGTACTTC.

The rearrangement joins TRBV2 to TRBJ2-6; TRBD1 matches 8 bases. The ends lost 6 bases at V and 1 base at J; junction bases unmatched: 5. CDR3 length: 16 amino acids. Germline CDR1 SNHLY, CDR2 FYNNEI. CDR3 nucleotide sequence: TGTGCCAGCAGCCCGGACAGGGCATCTGGGGCCAACGTCCTGACTTTC. Encoded protein: CASSPDRASGANVLTF. Complete variable domain (other parts from reference TRBV2 and TRBJ2-6): EPEVTQTPSHQVTQMGQEVILRCVPISNHLYFYWYRQILGQKVEFLVSFYNNEISEKSEIFDDQFSVERPDGSNFTLKIRSTKLEDSAMYFCASSPDRASGANVLTFGAGSRLTVL.